A selection of T cell receptor beta chains follows, all from one sample in a study of blood T cell repertoires in COVID-19. The assay was immunoSEQ multiplex PCR, and TCRdb's table has in-frame clones only and misses some. The profile shows about 94,000 clones, over 75% of them singletons. The sequencing sample was made of peripheral blood. All receptors come from a human donor with acute or convalescent COVID-19. The donor label of this sample is uncertain. Each CDR3 is given with its conserved first and last residue. D genes are given only for firm matches. A clone size is listed for some rows: how often the clone was seen (once, few, many), or a class if it is expanded.

V gene: TRBV3-1/TRBV3-2; CDR3 length: 15; clone size: few; J gene: TRBJ1-5; D gene: .; CDR3 DNA: TGTGCCAGCAGCCAAGTTCCGGGAGTTAATCAGCCCCAGCATTTT; CDR3 protein: CASSQVPGVNQPQHF
V gene: TRBV5-1; CDR3 length: 12; clone size: .; J gene: TRBJ1-1; D gene: .; CDR3 DNA: TGCGCCAGCAGTAGGACGGGGACTGAAGCTTTCTTT; CDR3 protein: CASSRTGTEAFF
V gene: TRBV19; CDR3 length: 15; clone size: .; J gene: TRBJ1-6; D gene: .; CDR3 DNA: TGTGCCAGTAGGGGTTATGACAGCAATAATTCACCCCTCCACTTT; CDR3 protein: CASRGYDSNNSPLHF
V gene: TRBV28; CDR3 length: 15; clone size: .; J gene: TRBJ1-2; D gene: .; CDR3 DNA: TGTGCCAGCAGTCCCCCCGAGACCAGGAGGTATGGCTACACCTTC; CDR3 protein: CASSPPETRRYGYTF
V gene: TRBV5-1; CDR3 length: 12; clone size: few; J gene: TRBJ1-2; D gene: .; CDR3 DNA: TGCGCCAGCAGAGAGGCTAACTATGGCTACACCTTC; CDR3 protein: CASREANYGYTF
V gene: TRBV19; CDR3 length: 12; clone size: .; J gene: TRBJ1-2; D gene: .; CDR3 DNA: TGTGTCAGTAGTTCCCGGACAGCCGGCTACACCTTC; CDR3 protein: CVSSSRTAGYTF
V gene: TRBV5-4; CDR3 length: 16; clone size: .; J gene: TRBJ2-3; D gene: TRBD2; CDR3 DNA: TGTGCCAGCAGCCTAAGACTAGCGGGGGGCACAGATACGCAGTATTTT; CDR3 protein: CASSLRLAGGTDTQYF
V gene: TRBV6-6; CDR3 length: 14; clone size: .; J gene: TRBJ1-1; D gene: TRBD1; CDR3 DNA: TGTGCCGGTGGGACAGGGGGCTTAAACACTGAAGCTTTCTTT; CDR3 protein: CAGGTGGLNTEAFF
V gene: TRBV7-9; CDR3 length: 15; clone size: .; J gene: TRBJ1-4; D gene: .; CDR3 DNA: TGTGCCAGCAGCTCCCTAATGCGGCAGGGCGAAAAACTGTTTTTT; CDR3 protein: CASSSLMRQGEKLFF
V gene: TRBV27; CDR3 length: 14; clone size: .; J gene: TRBJ2-5; D gene: TRBD1; CDR3 DNA: TGTGCCAGTTCCCTCAGGGGGAACCAAGAGACCCAGTACTTC; CDR3 protein: CASSLRGNQETQYF
V gene: TRBV9; CDR3 length: 15; clone size: .; J gene: TRBJ2-3; D gene: TRBD2; CDR3 DNA: TGTGCCAGCAGCGTAGGGCTAGCGGATGCAGATACGCAGTATTTT; CDR3 protein: CASSVGLADADTQYF
V gene: TRBV29-1; CDR3 length: 14; clone size: .; J gene: TRBJ2-3; D gene: TRBD1; CDR3 DNA: TGCAGCGTTGAAGACAGGGGGCGGACAGATACGCAGTATTTT; CDR3 protein: CSVEDRGRTDTQYF
V gene: TRBV7-6; CDR3 length: 12; clone size: few; J gene: TRBJ1-1; D gene: .; CDR3 DNA: TGTGCCAGCAGCTTAGTTCAGGATGAAGCTTTCTTT; CDR3 protein: CASSLVQDEAFF
V gene: TRBV2; CDR3 length: 13; clone size: .; J gene: TRBJ2-7; D gene: .; CDR3 DNA: TGTGCCAGCAGCGGGGACTCTTTAATGGGGCAGTACTTC; CDR3 protein: CASSGDSLMGQYF
V gene: TRBV6-1; CDR3 length: 14; clone size: .; J gene: TRBJ1-2; D gene: TRBD1; CDR3 DNA: TGTGCCAGCAGTGAAGCGAGGACAGGGGTTGGCTACACCTTC; CDR3 protein: CASSEARTGVGYTF
V gene: TRBV6-5; CDR3 length: 15; clone size: .; J gene: TRBJ1-2; D gene: .; CDR3 DNA: TGTGCCAGCAGGCAGAGCCGAGGCTCGACGGGTGGCTACACCTTC; CDR3 protein: CASRQSRGSTGGYTF
V gene: TRBV4-1; CDR3 length: 14; clone size: once; J gene: TRBJ1-4; D gene: TRBD1; CDR3 DNA: TGCGCCAGCAGCCGATGGACAGGGGGTGAAAAACTGTTTTTT; CDR3 protein: CASSRWTGGEKLFF
V gene: TRBV19; CDR3 length: 14; clone size: .; J gene: TRBJ2-5; D gene: .; CDR3 DNA: TGTGCCAGTAGTATCTCTACTAGTAGAGAGACCCAGTACTTC; CDR3 protein: CASSISTSRETQYF
V gene: TRBV15; CDR3 length: 14; clone size: .; J gene: TRBJ1-2; D gene: .; CDR3 DNA: TGTGCCACCAGCAGAGTTGCAGGGCCCGAGGGCTACACCTTC; CDR3 protein: CATSRVAGPEGYTF
V gene: TRBV18; CDR3 length: 13; clone size: .; J gene: TRBJ2-7; D gene: TRBD1; CDR3 DNA: TGTGCCAGCTCACCGGACAGGCTCCACGAGCAGTACTTC; CDR3 protein: CASSPDRLHEQYF
V gene: TRBV18; CDR3 length: 13; clone size: .; J gene: TRBJ2-5; D gene: .; CDR3 DNA: TGTGCCAGCTCACCGGTCAGGGGCGAGACCCAGTACTTC; CDR3 protein: CASSPVRGETQYF
V gene: TRBV9; CDR3 length: 15; clone size: .; J gene: TRBJ2-5; D gene: TRBD2; CDR3 DNA: TGTGCCAGCAGCGTAGGAGCGGGGGGGCCTGAGACCCAGTACTTC; CDR3 protein: CASSVGAGGPETQYF
V gene: TRBV25-1; CDR3 length: 15; clone size: .; J gene: TRBJ2-1; D gene: TRBD2; CDR3 DNA: TGTGCCAGCAGTGATACAGCGGGGGACCTCAATGAGCAGTTCTTC; CDR3 protein: CASSDTAGDLNEQFF
V gene: TRBV21-1; CDR3 length: 17; clone size: once; J gene: TRBJ1-5; D gene: .; CDR3 DNA: TGTGCCAGCAGCCCTCACATTGGCCCCGGTGAGGGATCGGCCCAGCATTTT; CDR3 protein: CASSPHIGPGEGSAQHF
V gene: TRBV6-4; CDR3 length: 14; clone size: once; J gene: TRBJ1-2; D gene: .; CDR3 DNA: TGTGCCAGCAGTGACTACGAGGGGCGGGGTGGCTACACCTTC; CDR3 protein: CASSDYEGRGGYTF
V gene: TRBV2; CDR3 length: 13; clone size: .; J gene: TRBJ1-6; D gene: TRBD1; CDR3 DNA: TGTGCCAGCAGTCGGACAGGCAATTCACCCCTCCACTTT; CDR3 protein: CASSRTGNSPLHF
V gene: TRBV6-5; CDR3 length: 13; clone size: .; J gene: TRBJ1-5; D gene: TRBD1; CDR3 DNA: TGTGCCAGCAGTTACAGGGGGCTACAGCCCCAGCATTTT; CDR3 protein: CASSYRGLQPQHF
V gene: TRBV5-4; CDR3 length: 17; clone size: .; J gene: TRBJ2-4; D gene: TRBD1; CDR3 DNA: TGTGCCAGCAGCTTCGACAGGGATGGAGGAGCCAAAAACATTCAGTACTTC; CDR3 protein: CASSFDRDGGAKNIQYF
V gene: TRBV19; CDR3 length: 16; clone size: .; J gene: TRBJ2-6; D gene: TRBD1; CDR3 DNA: TGTGCCAGTACTTGGGACAGGGCCTCACGGGCCAACGTCCTGACTTTC; CDR3 protein: CASTWDRASRANVLTF
V gene: TRBV7-2; CDR3 length: 15; clone size: .; J gene: TRBJ2-3; D gene: TRBD1; CDR3 DNA: TGTGCCAGCAGCTTTATTGGACAGGGGGCAGATACGCAGTATTTT; CDR3 protein: CASSFIGQGADTQYF
V gene: TRBV9; CDR3 length: 15; clone size: .; J gene: TRBJ2-1; D gene: TRBD2; CDR3 DNA: TGTGCCAGCAGCGGCTCGGGGGGGGCCAACAATGAGCAGTTCTTC; CDR3 protein: CASSGSGGANNEQFF
V gene: TRBV27; CDR3 length: 16; clone size: .; J gene: TRBJ1-2; D gene: .; CDR3 DNA: TGTGCCAGCAGTCTACACGGGGCAGGGGTGGACTATGGCTACACCTTC; CDR3 protein: CASSLHGAGVDYGYTF
V gene: TRBV4-3; CDR3 length: 14; clone size: .; J gene: TRBJ1-5; D gene: .; CDR3 DNA: TGCGCCAGCAGCCAAGCACAGTACGCTCAGCCCCAGCATTTT; CDR3 protein: CASSQAQYAQPQHF
V gene: TRBV13; CDR3 length: 15; clone size: .; J gene: TRBJ2-3; D gene: TRBD1; CDR3 DNA: TGTGCCAGCAGCCGACAGGGCCCAAGCACAGATACGCAGTATTTT; CDR3 protein: CASSRQGPSTDTQYF
V gene: TRBV19; CDR3 length: 15; clone size: .; J gene: TRBJ1-5; D gene: TRBD1; CDR3 DNA: TGTGCCAGTAGTGGCACAGGGGGTAGCAATCAGCCCCAGCATTTT; CDR3 protein: CASSGTGGSNQPQHF
V gene: TRBV7-5; CDR3 length: 17; clone size: .; J gene: TRBJ2-7; D gene: .; CDR3 DNA: TGTGCCAGAAGCTTAAGGTCCCACCGGGACAAAGGCTACGAGCAGTACTTC; CDR3 protein: CARSLRSHRDKGYEQYF
V gene: TRBV6-5; CDR3 length: 12; clone size: once; J gene: TRBJ1-5; D gene: TRBD1; CDR3 DNA: TGTGCCAGCATGTTGGACAGGGAGCCCCAGCATTTT; CDR3 protein: CASMLDREPQHF
V gene: TRBV2; CDR3 length: 15; clone size: .; J gene: TRBJ2-1; D gene: TRBD2; CDR3 DNA: TGTGCCAGCAGTGAAACTAGCGGGGGCTACAATGAGCAGTTCTTC; CDR3 protein: CASSETSGGYNEQFF
V gene: TRBV9; CDR3 length: 15; clone size: .; J gene: TRBJ2-3; D gene: .; CDR3 DNA: TGTGCCAGCAGCTCCCGGGGGGCGGGCACAGATACGCAGTATTTT; CDR3 protein: CASSSRGAGTDTQYF
V gene: TRBV5-4; CDR3 length: 16; clone size: .; J gene: TRBJ1-2; D gene: TRBD1; CDR3 DNA: TGTGCCAGCAGCCCCCGTACGACAGGGGGCGTAGAAGGCTACACCTTC; CDR3 protein: CASSPRTTGGVEGYTF
V gene: TRBV9; CDR3 length: 19; clone size: .; J gene: TRBJ1-3; D gene: .; CDR3 DNA: TGTGCCAGCAGCGTAGCTTCCGAGGACAGCCTTAACTCTGGAAACACCATATATTTT; CDR3 protein: CASSVASEDSLNSGNTIYF
V gene: TRBV7-3; CDR3 length: 14; clone size: .; J gene: TRBJ1-1; D gene: .; CDR3 DNA: TGTGCCAGCAGCCCAGGACACTCGAACACTGAAGCTTTCTTT; CDR3 protein: CASSPGHSNTEAFF
V gene: TRBV5-1; CDR3 length: 14; clone size: .; J gene: TRBJ2-5; D gene: .; CDR3 DNA: TGCGCCAGCAGCTTGGCCGGTAGAGTTGAGACCCAGTACTTC; CDR3 protein: CASSLAGRVETQYF
V gene: TRBV5-3; CDR3 length: 18; clone size: .; J gene: TRBJ2-3; D gene: TRBD1; CDR3 DNA: TGTGCCAGAAGCTTACTACCGATTCCGGGACAGGGCACAGATACGCAGTATTTT; CDR3 protein: CARSLLPIPGQGTDTQYF
V gene: TRBV28; CDR3 length: 14; clone size: .; J gene: TRBJ1-1; D gene: .; CDR3 DNA: TGTGCCAGCAGTTTCGGAGACAGAAACACTGAAGCTTTCTTT; CDR3 protein: CASSFGDRNTEAFF
V gene: TRBV19; CDR3 length: 17; clone size: .; J gene: TRBJ1-2; D gene: TRBD1; CDR3 DNA: TGTGCCAGTAGTTCACCTCGGGACAGGGAGTACAACTATGGCTACACCTTC; CDR3 protein: CASSSPRDREYNYGYTF
V gene: TRBV5-1; CDR3 length: 12; clone size: .; J gene: TRBJ2-3; D gene: .; CDR3 DNA: TGCGCGTCCGGGTCTCACACAGATACGCAGTATTTT; CDR3 protein: CASGSHTDTQYF
V gene: TRBV11-2; CDR3 length: 15; clone size: .; J gene: TRBJ2-3; D gene: .; CDR3 DNA: TGTGCCAGCAGCGCCGACTACCGGGGGTCAGATACGCAGTATTTT; CDR3 protein: CASSADYRGSDTQYF
V gene: TRBV29-1; CDR3 length: 14; clone size: .; J gene: TRBJ2-7; D gene: TRBD1; CDR3 DNA: TGCAGCGTTGCCCCCTCCAGGGGGCCCTACGAGCAGTACTTC; CDR3 protein: CSVAPSRGPYEQYF
V gene: TRBV28; CDR3 length: 14; clone size: .; J gene: TRBJ2-7; D gene: TRBD1; CDR3 DNA: TGTGCCAGCAGGACCGGGACAGGCTCCTACGAGCAGTACTTC; CDR3 protein: CASRTGTGSYEQYF
V gene: TRBV13; CDR3 length: 14; clone size: .; J gene: TRBJ1-1; D gene: TRBD1; CDR3 DNA: TGTGCCAGCAGCTCGGACAGGGGTTACACTGAAGCTTTCTTT; CDR3 protein: CASSSDRGYTEAFF
V gene: TRBV3-1/TRBV3-2; CDR3 length: 13; clone size: few; J gene: TRBJ2-2; D gene: .; CDR3 DNA: TGTGCCAGCAGCCATGCAGATCCCGGGGAGCTGTTTTTT; CDR3 protein: CASSHADPGELFF